This entry describes one T cell receptor (beta chain). The repertoire was sequenced with immunoSEQ multiplex PCR; TCRdb's copy has only in-frame clones and lacks some. The table shows nearly 7,000 clones, with 95% to 98% occurring only once. This record comes from a study of T cells after posttransplantation cyclophosphamide. Germline CDR1 SGHDT, CDR2 YYEEEE. Trimming cost V 0 bases and J 8 bases, with 5 bases left between them. This CDR3 region has 12 residues. This clonotype was obtained from a woman in her twenties or thirties in good health and a related stem cell transplant donor. The sample was naive CD8+ T cells sorted from PBMCs. The chain has TRBV5-6 and TRBJ1-4; D is unclear. DNA for the CDR3: TGTGCCAGCAGCTTGGGCGGGGAAAAACTGTTTTTT. The encoded protein is CASSLGGEKLFF.